This T cell receptor (beta chain) was obtained from a study of shared clonotypes between healthy human individuals. The authors ran the assay at deep level. As handled by the study authors: For the immunoSEQ data, sequences were junction-only without quality scores, so filtering differed. The data were produced by immunoSEQ multiplex PCR, yet TCRdb's version contains in-frame clones alone and is incomplete. That table furnishes V, J and clone size, whereas the DNA furnished D and trimming. The sample has approximately 2,000,000 clones; over 85% are singletons. V was clipped by 0 bases and J by 0 bases, with 10 bases between them. This CDR3 has 15 amino acids. CDR1 SGHKS and CDR2 YYEKEE come from the germline V gene (reference sequence). As for this clone: Its antigen is unknown.

General study points: Naive subsets generally had larger estimated richness than memory subsets.

Naive CD8 isolation took CD45RO-negative cells positively selected for CCR7 and excluded terminally differentiated effector memory CD45RA+ cells. Healthy HIV-negative adults without recent acute infections or vaccinations served as donors. This chain links TRBV5-5 with TRBJ2-7, with D perhaps matching TRBD1 or TRBD2 (5 bases each). The sequence came from a man between 18 and 35 years old in good health. Some clones in this sample may be carry-over from other donors' samples. The specimen was naive CD8+ T cells from PBMCs. This chain's CDR3 is CASSLAPGSSYEQYF. The CDR3 DNA reads as TGTGCCAGCAGCTTGGCCCCAGGGAGCTCCTACGAGCAGTACTTC.